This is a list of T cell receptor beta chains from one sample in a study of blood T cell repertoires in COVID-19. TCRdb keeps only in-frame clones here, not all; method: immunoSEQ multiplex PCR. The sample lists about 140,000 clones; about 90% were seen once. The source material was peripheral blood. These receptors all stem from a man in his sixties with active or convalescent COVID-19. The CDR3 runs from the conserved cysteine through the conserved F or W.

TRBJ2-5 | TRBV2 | CASSDAARETQYF
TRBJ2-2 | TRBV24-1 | CATSGHNRDTGELFF
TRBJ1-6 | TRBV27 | CASSLPSLNSPLHF
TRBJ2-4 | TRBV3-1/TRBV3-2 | CASSQPTGKLYF
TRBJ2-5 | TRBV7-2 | CASSLMRSKETQYF
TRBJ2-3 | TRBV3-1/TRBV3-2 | CASSQGTSGSSTDTQYF
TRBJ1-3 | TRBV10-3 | CAISEYGQPAGNTIYF
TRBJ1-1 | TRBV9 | CASSPDRVTEAFF
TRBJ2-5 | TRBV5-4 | CASSRDTGETQYF
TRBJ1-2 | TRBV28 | CASMLRGGYGYTF
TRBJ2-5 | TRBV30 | CAWSVLAGGETQYF
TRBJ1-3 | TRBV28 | CASSEPPLGTFSGNTIYF
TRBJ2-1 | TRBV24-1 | CATSARTGAREQFF
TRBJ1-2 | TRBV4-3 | CASSRELGPSQSGYTF
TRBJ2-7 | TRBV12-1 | CASSPGLAGNEQYF
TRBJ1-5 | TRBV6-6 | CASSWDRDSGQPQHF
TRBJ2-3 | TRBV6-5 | CASSYSGHPTDTQYF
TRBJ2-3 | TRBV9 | CASSPYRGSTDTQYF
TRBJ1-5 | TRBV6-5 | CASSTRQGSYQPQHF
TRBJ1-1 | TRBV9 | CASSPRGGLNTEAFF
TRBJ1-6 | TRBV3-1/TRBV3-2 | CASSQELQVNSPLHF
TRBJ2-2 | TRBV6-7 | CASSGAGTSDTGELFF
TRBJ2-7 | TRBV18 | CASSPLRTSTLYEQYF
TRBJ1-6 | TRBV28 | CASTLGGADSPLHF
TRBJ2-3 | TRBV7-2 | CASSSRWGGGTDTQYF
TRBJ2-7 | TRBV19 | CASSTGVGGDSYEQYF
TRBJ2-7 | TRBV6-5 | CASTERGSVWKQYF
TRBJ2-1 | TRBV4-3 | CASSQEGRGNEQFF
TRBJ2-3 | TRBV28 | CASSFRGRGTDTQYF
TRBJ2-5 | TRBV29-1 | CSAEPVQETQYF
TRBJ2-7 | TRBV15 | CATSRDTREQYF
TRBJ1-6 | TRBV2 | CASSVPTGANSPLHF
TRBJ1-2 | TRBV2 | CASSERGWGGYTF